One and the same sample provided the 13 T cell receptor beta chains below, sequenced in a study of human T cells and chemical hapten exposure. The sample's time point: patch test 2, 6 weeks after DPC sensitization. Treatment defined: therapeutic diphenylcyclopropenone sensitization with weekly scalp DPC. Via MiXCR, TCRdb re-called the RACE reads, giving one row per CDR3 protein. There are tens of thousands of distinct CDR3 sequences in the sample; roughly a tenth occur only once, and 2.5% lies in the top ten. Source: whole blood, taken in connection with sensitization to the hapten diphenylcyclopropenone (DPC). All receptors derive from a woman in her 30s with alopecia areata. Some clones in this sample may be carry-over from other donors' samples.

The CDR3 coding sequence is TGTGCCAGCAGCTTCAGTCTGGCTAGCCGGAGGCAGACCCAGTACTTC. Amino acids: CASSFSLASRRQTQYF. The chain couples TRBV7-8 to TRBJ2-5; possibly TRBD2 for D (5 bases). V lost 3 bases to trimming and J lost 6 bases, with 20 bases between them. From germline, CDR1 is SGHVS and CDR2 FQNEAQ. CDR3 length: 16 amino acids.

The CDR3 region is CASGRGDSNQPQHF. The DNA for the CDR3 is TGTGCCAGCGGGCGGGGGGATAGCAATCAGCCCCAGCATTTT. V and J are TRBV6-5 and TRBJ1-5; D is possibly TRBD1 (5 bases). V gave up 8 bases and J gave up 0 bases, with 11 bases separating them. The CDR3 consists of 14 residues. Per germline, CDR1 MNHEY and CDR2 SVGAGI.

This clonotype appeared many times. This rearrangement joins TRBV30 to TRBJ1-6; no reliable D call. Germline V gene data show CDR1 as GTSNPN and CDR2 as SVGIG (reference sequence). Trimming removed 4 bases at V and 8 bases at J, with 15 bases between. The CDR3 runs to 14 residues. The CDR3 DNA follows: TGTGCCTGGACGGCGGATTATAGAGATTCACCCCTCCACTTT. Translated: CAWTADYRDSPLHF.

This clonotype was recorded at least ten times. The V and J genes are TRBV7-2 and TRBJ2-1; 10 bases match TRBD2. Trimming cost V 2 bases and J 0 bases; bases outside gene matches: 1. CDR1 and CDR2 from the germline V gene are SGHTA and FQGNSA. The CDR3 covers 16 residues. Written as DNA, the CDR3 is TGTGCCAGCAGCTTAAGCGGGGGGGACTCCTACAATGAGCAGTTCTTC. Translating it yields CASSLSGGDSYNEQFF.

This clonotype was picked up a small number of times. The chain is built from TRBV19 and TRBJ1-5; the match to TRBD1 covers 8 bases. V was pared by 7 bases and J by 2 bases, with 7 bases of the junction left unmatched. In germline, CDR1 is LNHDA, CDR2 SQIVND (reference sequence). The CDR3 is 15 residues long. CDR3 nucleotide sequence: TGTGCCAGTACTCCGCGGGGACAGGGCAATCAGCCCCAGCATTTT. Amino acids: CASTPRGQGNQPQHF.

This clonotype was seen only once. The chain recombines TRBV27 with TRBJ2-1, with 10 bases fitting TRBD2. V lost 4 bases to trimming and J lost 8 bases; unmatched junction nucleotides: 5. Germline V lookup: CDR1 MNHEY, CDR2 SMNVEV (reference sequence). The CDR3 is 14 residues long. The CDR3 bases are TGTGCCAGCAGTTCGGGACTAGCGATAGATGAGCAGTTCTTC. Encoded protein: CASSSGLAIDEQFF.

The V gene is TRBV4-3, the J gene TRBJ1-5; D is undetermined. CDR1 LGHNA and CDR2 YSLEER come from the germline V gene. CDR3 length: 14 residues. Trimming took 0 bases from V and 3 from J, leaving 6 bases between them. In DNA form, the CDR3 reads TGCGCCAGCAGCCAAGAACACCCCAATCAGCCCCAGCATTTT. Translating it yields CASSQEHPNQPQHF.

This clonotype occurred many times. This chain links TRBV6-5 with TRBJ1-3; no reliable D call. CDR3 size: 12 residues. CDR1 and CDR2 from the germline V gene are MNHEY and SVGAGI. Trimming cost V 7 bases and J 5 bases, with 9 bases left between them. As DNA, the CDR3 is TGTGCCAGCACTAGCCCCCGAAACACCATATATTTT. As protein: CASTSPRNTIYF.

This clonotype was counted many times. The J gene is TRBJ1-2, the V gene TRBV28; D remains ambiguous. CDR3 size: 12 residues. The ends were cut back, 1 base at V and 6 bases at J, with 6 bases in the middle. Per the germline V gene, CDR1 is MDHEN and CDR2 is SYDVKM. CDR3 protein: CASSLSGNGYTF. DNA of the CDR3: TGTGCCAGCAGTTTATCTGGGAATGGCTACACCTTC.

This clonotype was detected ten times or more. The DNA for the CDR3 is TGTGCCAGCGGAATACGTCGACTAGCGGGTAACACCGGGGAGCTGTTTTTT. This translates into CASGIRRLAGNTGELFF. V gene TRBV6-6 combines with J gene TRBJ2-2; TRBD2 aligns across 10 bases. Germline assignment: CDR1 MNHNY and CDR2 SVGAGI (reference sequence). This CDR3 spans 17 amino acids. The V gene end was trimmed by 8 bases and the J gene end by 2 bases; junction bases not matched to a gene: 11.

This clonotype has at least ten counts. The chain uses TRBV24-1 and TRBJ2-1; 10 bases fit TRBD2. This CDR3 contains 15 residues. Germline values: CDR1 KGHDR, CDR2 SFDVKD. V dropped 4 bases and J dropped 5; count of bases not matched to a gene: 4. CDR3 DNA sequence: TGTGCCACCAGTGAATCCGGGACTAGCGACAATGAGCAGTTCTTC. This codes for CATSESGTSDNEQFF.

Ten or more counts support this clonotype. The chain joins TRBV14 to TRBJ2-2; D is uncertain. CDR1 and CDR2 from the germline V gene are SGHDN and FVKESK. The germline V and J ends were trimmed by 6 bases and 6 bases, with 11 bases remaining between them. The CDR3 is made up of 13 amino acids. The CDR3 region is CASSRQTAGELFF. The DNA of the CDR3 is TGTGCCAGCAGTAGGCAGACCGCCGGGGAGCTGTTTTTT.

This clonotype has a count of ten or more. The chain joins TRBV5-1 to TRBJ2-1, with D unclear. The CDR3 runs 14 residues. Germline V gives CDR1 SGHRS, CDR2 YFSETQ. The V gene lost 0 bases and the J gene lost 9 bases, with 13 bases spanning the gap. In DNA, the CDR3 is TGCGCCAGCAGCTTGGGGATGATAGAAGGTGAGCAGTTCTTC. Protein product: CASSLGMIEGEQFF.